The source of this TCR beta chain is a study of shared clonotypes between healthy human individuals. Germline loops: CDR1 MGHRA, CDR2 YSYEKL. Unmatched junction bases numbered 9, after V lost 5 bases and J lost 2 bases. The CDR3 covers 15 residues. Genomic DNA of every subset was divided equally among multiple immunoSEQ plates. In the study's own analysis: Filtering of immunoSEQ junctional sequences could not match full-length read filtering. Method: immunoSEQ multiplex PCR; TCRdb's copy keeps in-frame clones and lacks some. The D gene and trimming were derived from the DNA, and the V and J assignments and clone size from that table. Of hundreds of thousands of clones in the sample, less than 75% were seen once. This clone was picked up a small number of times. Its target is not known. Study results and limitations: Researchers found naive subsets generally carried larger estimated richness than memory subsets.

Specimen: memory CD4+ T cells sorted from blood. Sample subset: CD45RA-negative fraction. The TCR was taken from a man aged 30 to 39 in good health. J is TRBJ2-7 and V is TRBV4-1; TRBD1 aligns across 7 bases. The CDR3 region has the DNA TGCGCCAGCAGCTCTCCGGGACAGACCACCTACGAGCAGTACTTC. Amino acids: CASSSPGQTTYEQYF.